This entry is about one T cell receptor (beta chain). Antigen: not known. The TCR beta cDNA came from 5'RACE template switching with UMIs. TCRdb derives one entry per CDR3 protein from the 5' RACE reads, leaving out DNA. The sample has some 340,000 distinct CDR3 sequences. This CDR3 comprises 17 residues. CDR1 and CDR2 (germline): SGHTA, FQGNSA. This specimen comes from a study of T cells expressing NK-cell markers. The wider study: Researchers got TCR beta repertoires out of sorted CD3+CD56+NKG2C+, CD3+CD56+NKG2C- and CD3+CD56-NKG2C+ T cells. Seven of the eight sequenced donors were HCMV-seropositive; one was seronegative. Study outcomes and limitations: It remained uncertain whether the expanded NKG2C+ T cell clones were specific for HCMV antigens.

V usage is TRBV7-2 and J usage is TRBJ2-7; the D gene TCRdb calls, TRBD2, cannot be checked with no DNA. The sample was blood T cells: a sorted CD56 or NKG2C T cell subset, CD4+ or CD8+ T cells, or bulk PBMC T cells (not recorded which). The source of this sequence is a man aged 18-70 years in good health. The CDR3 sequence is CASSSRESSGGPYEQYF.